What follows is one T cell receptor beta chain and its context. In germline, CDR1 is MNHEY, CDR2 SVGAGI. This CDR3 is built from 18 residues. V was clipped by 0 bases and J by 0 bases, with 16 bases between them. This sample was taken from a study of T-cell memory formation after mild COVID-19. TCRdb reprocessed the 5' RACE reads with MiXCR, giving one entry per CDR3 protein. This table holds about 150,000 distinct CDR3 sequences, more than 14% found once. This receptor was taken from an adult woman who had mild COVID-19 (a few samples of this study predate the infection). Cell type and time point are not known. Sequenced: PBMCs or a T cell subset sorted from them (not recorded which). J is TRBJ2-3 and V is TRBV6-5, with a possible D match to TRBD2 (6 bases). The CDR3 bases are TGTGCCAGCAGTTACTCGAGGCCGTTGAGCGGGAGCACAGATACGCAGTATTTT. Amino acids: CASSYSRPLSGSTDTQYF.